Listed below are T cell receptor beta chains from one sample, sequenced in a study of Ad26.COV2.S vaccination and SARS-CoV-2 variants. Sequenced by immunoSEQ multiplex PCR; TCRdb stores in-frame clones only, minus some. The table records fewer than 400,000 clones, around 90% of them present only once. Here the sequenced sample was peripheral blood, taken in a trial of Ad26.COV2.S vaccine versus placebo. These receptors all come from a person aged 18-60 years who received the Ad26.COV2.S COVID-19 vaccine or a placebo. Each CDR3 is given with its conserved first and last residue. D genes are given only for firm matches. The size field is filled for only some rows; it gives once, few, many or a size class.

V gene: TRBV11-2; clone size: few; J gene: TRBJ1-5; D gene: .; CDR3 protein: CASSLGPGNQPQHF; CDR3 DNA: TGTGCCAGCAGCCTAGGGCCGGGAAATCAGCCCCAGCATTTT
V gene: TRBV13; clone size: .; J gene: TRBJ1-1; D gene: .; CDR3 protein: CATRHKNTEAFF; CDR3 DNA: TGTGCCACCAGACACAAGAACACTGAAGCTTTCTTT
V gene: TRBV30; clone size: .; J gene: TRBJ2-1; D gene: .; CDR3 protein: CAWIREDSGTYNEQFF; CDR3 DNA: TGTGCCTGGATTAGGGAAGATAGTGGGACCTACAATGAGCAGTTCTTC
V gene: TRBV28; clone size: .; J gene: TRBJ1-2; D gene: TRBD1; CDR3 protein: CASRPGTGGNYGYTF; CDR3 DNA: TGTGCCAGCAGGCCCGGGACAGGGGGGAACTATGGCTACACCTTC
V gene: TRBV5-1; clone size: .; J gene: TRBJ1-4; D gene: TRBD1; CDR3 protein: CASTGGTGSEKLFF; CDR3 DNA: TGCGCCAGCACCGGGGGGACAGGGAGCGAAAAACTGTTTTTT
V gene: TRBV18; clone size: .; J gene: TRBJ1-1; D gene: .; CDR3 protein: CASSLSAGEAFF; CDR3 DNA: TGTGCCAGCTCACTCTCAGCGGGAGAAGCTTTCTTT
V gene: TRBV4-3; clone size: .; J gene: TRBJ2-3; D gene: TRBD2; CDR3 protein: CASSPGLAGGRVTDTQYF; CDR3 DNA: TGCGCCAGCAGCCCGGGACTAGCGGGGGGGCGGGTCACAGATACGCAGTATTTT
V gene: TRBV27; clone size: .; J gene: TRBJ2-7; D gene: .; CDR3 protein: CASTQGTDYDEQYF; CDR3 DNA: TGTGCCAGTACACAGGGGACGGACTACGACGAGCAGTACTTC
V gene: TRBV4-3; clone size: .; J gene: TRBJ1-2; D gene: .; CDR3 protein: CASSQDLWGANYGYTF; CDR3 DNA: TGCGCCAGCAGCCAAGATCTATGGGGGGCTAACTATGGCTACACCTTC
V gene: TRBV2; clone size: .; J gene: TRBJ2-3; D gene: TRBD1; CDR3 protein: CASSPRDRGIDTQYF; CDR3 DNA: TGTGCCAGCAGTCCCCGGGACAGGGGGATTGATACGCAGTATTTT
V gene: TRBV7-2; clone size: .; J gene: TRBJ2-5; D gene: .; CDR3 protein: CASSLGFVGVIETQYF; CDR3 DNA: TGTGCCAGCAGCTTGGGCTTCGTGGGAGTTATAGAGACCCAGTACTTC
V gene: TRBV15; clone size: .; J gene: TRBJ2-3; D gene: TRBD2; CDR3 protein: CATSPRTSGDSTDTQYF; CDR3 DNA: TGTGCCACCAGCCCCCGAACTAGCGGAGATAGCACAGATACGCAGTATTTT
V gene: TRBV19; clone size: .; J gene: TRBJ1-5; D gene: TRBD1; CDR3 protein: CASSRQTGSNQPQHF; CDR3 DNA: TGTGCCAGTAGCCGGCAGACAGGGTCGAATCAGCCCCAGCATTTT
V gene: TRBV27; clone size: few; J gene: TRBJ1-5; D gene: .; CDR3 protein: CASSLSGGFSQPQHF; CDR3 DNA: TGTGCCAGCAGTTTATCAGGAGGGTTTAGTCAGCCCCAGCATTTT
V gene: TRBV18; clone size: .; J gene: TRBJ1-1; D gene: .; CDR3 protein: CASSPLTGANTEAFF; CDR3 DNA: TGTGCCAGCTCACCACTGACGGGGGCTAACACTGAAGCTTTCTTT
V gene: TRBV7-9; clone size: .; J gene: TRBJ2-3; D gene: TRBD2; CDR3 protein: CASSLVGGITDTQYF; CDR3 DNA: TGTGCCAGCAGCTTGGTGGGAGGGATCACAGATACGCAGTATTTT
V gene: TRBV4-1; clone size: .; J gene: TRBJ1-4; D gene: TRBD1; CDR3 protein: CASSQVTGRNEKLFF; CDR3 DNA: TGCGCCAGCAGCCAAGTGACAGGGAGGAATGAAAAACTGTTTTTT
V gene: TRBV7-2; clone size: .; J gene: TRBJ1-1; D gene: .; CDR3 protein: CASSLGPGTMNTEAFF; CDR3 DNA: TGTGCCAGCAGCTTAGGACCAGGGACGATGAACACTGAAGCTTTCTTT
V gene: TRBV6-6; clone size: once; J gene: TRBJ1-6; D gene: .; CDR3 protein: CASRSGSNSPLHF; CDR3 DNA: TGTGCCAGCAGGTCAGGGAGTAATTCACCCCTCCACTTT
V gene: TRBV2; clone size: .; J gene: TRBJ1-3; D gene: .; CDR3 protein: CASNGDTSSSGNTIYF; CDR3 DNA: TGTGCCAGCAACGGGGACACTTCGAGCTCTGGAAACACCATATATTTT
V gene: TRBV10-1; clone size: .; J gene: TRBJ2-1; D gene: .; CDR3 protein: CASAKGGTGWNEQFF; CDR3 DNA: TGCGCCAGCGCCAAGGGGGGAACCGGTTGGAATGAGCAGTTCTTC
V gene: TRBV5-4; clone size: few; J gene: TRBJ1-1; D gene: .; CDR3 protein: CASKSGGGRTEAFF; CDR3 DNA: TGTGCCAGCAAGTCCGGAGGGGGAAGGACTGAAGCTTTCTTT
V gene: TRBV18; clone size: .; J gene: TRBJ2-1; D gene: .; CDR3 protein: CASSPPRREEQFF; CDR3 DNA: TGTGCCAGCTCACCACCACGCAGGGAAGAGCAGTTCTTC
V gene: TRBV23-1; clone size: .; J gene: TRBJ1-6; D gene: .; CDR3 protein: CASSQWGSYNSPLHF; CDR3 DNA: TGCGCCAGCAGTCAATGGGGCTCCTATAATTCACCCCTCCACTTT
V gene: TRBV19; clone size: .; J gene: TRBJ1-6; D gene: TRBD1; CDR3 protein: CATRAGQVDRSGSPLHF; CDR3 DNA: TGTGCCACGCGCGCGGGACAGGTGGATAGGTCAGGCTCACCCCTCCACTTT
V gene: TRBV3-1/TRBV3-2; clone size: .; J gene: TRBJ2-5; D gene: .; CDR3 protein: CASSPKPADREDETQYF; CDR3 DNA: TGTGCCAGCAGCCCCAAGCCGGCCGACAGGGAGGACGAGACCCAGTACTTC
V gene: TRBV3-1/TRBV3-2; clone size: once; J gene: TRBJ2-7; D gene: TRBD2; CDR3 protein: CASSQGGGGDSYEQYF; CDR3 DNA: TGTGCCAGCAGCCAAGGCGGCGGGGGGGACTCCTACGAGCAGTACTTC
V gene: TRBV7-2; clone size: .; J gene: TRBJ2-3; D gene: .; CDR3 protein: CASSSSRDKITDTQYF; CDR3 DNA: TGTGCCAGCAGCTCCTCCCGGGACAAGATCACAGATACGCAGTATTTT
V gene: TRBV24-1; clone size: .; J gene: TRBJ2-2; D gene: .; CDR3 protein: CATLDRALTGELFF; CDR3 DNA: TGTGCCACCTTGGATCGGGCCCTCACCGGGGAGCTGTTTTTT
V gene: TRBV25-1; clone size: .; J gene: TRBJ1-1; D gene: .; CDR3 protein: CASSEVVVRGTEAFF; CDR3 DNA: TGTGCCAGCAGTGAAGTTGTTGTGAGGGGCACTGAAGCTTTCTTT
V gene: TRBV15; clone size: .; J gene: TRBJ1-2; D gene: .; CDR3 protein: CATSTAANYGYTF; CDR3 DNA: TGTGCCACCAGCACGGCAGCTAACTATGGCTACACCTTC
V gene: TRBV4-3; clone size: .; J gene: TRBJ1-5; D gene: .; CDR3 protein: CASSQDWGGNQPQHF; CDR3 DNA: TGCGCCAGCAGCCAAGATTGGGGGGGCAATCAGCCCCAGCATTTT
V gene: TRBV6-5; clone size: .; J gene: TRBJ2-5; D gene: .; CDR3 protein: CASSPDNQETQYF; CDR3 DNA: TGTGCCAGCAGCCCCGACAATCAAGAGACCCAGTACTTC
V gene: TRBV4-3; clone size: .; J gene: TRBJ2-7; D gene: .; CDR3 protein: CASSQEHYGDEQYF; CDR3 DNA: TGCGCCAGCAGCCAAGAGCATTACGGGGACGAGCAGTACTTC
V gene: TRBV4-1; clone size: .; J gene: TRBJ2-1; D gene: .; CDR3 protein: CASSPEAAVDEQFF; CDR3 DNA: TGCGCCAGCAGCCCAGAGGCGGCCGTCGATGAGCAGTTCTTC
V gene: TRBV5-8; clone size: .; J gene: TRBJ2-2; D gene: .; CDR3 protein: CASSLDRNTGELFF; CDR3 DNA: TGTGCCAGCAGCTTGGACAGGAACACCGGGGAGCTGTTTTTT
V gene: TRBV2; clone size: .; J gene: TRBJ2-3; D gene: .; CDR3 protein: CASTRSSESTDTQYF; CDR3 DNA: TGTGCCAGCACGCGGTCTAGCGAGAGCACAGATACGCAGTATTTT
V gene: TRBV28; clone size: .; J gene: TRBJ2-1; D gene: .; CDR3 protein: CASHNHGGNEYEQFF; CDR3 DNA: TGTGCCAGCCATAACCATGGCGGGAATGAATATGAGCAGTTCTTC
V gene: TRBV30; clone size: .; J gene: TRBJ2-2; D gene: .; CDR3 protein: CAWNKQLVRIGSANTGELFF; CDR3 DNA: TGTGCCTGGAATAAACAACTAGTACGGATAGGCTCCGCGAACACCGGGGAGCTGTTTTTT
V gene: TRBV4-3; clone size: .; J gene: TRBJ2-6; D gene: .; CDR3 protein: CASSQVAGTGANVLTF; CDR3 DNA: TGCGCCAGCAGCCAAGTGGCGGGGACTGGGGCCAACGTCCTGACTTTC
V gene: TRBV12-3/TRBV12-4; clone size: .; J gene: TRBJ1-2; D gene: .; CDR3 protein: CASSLGLAYGYTF; CDR3 DNA: TGTGCCAGCAGTTTAGGATTAGCCTATGGCTACACCTTC